These 21 T cell receptor beta chains share one sample of origin, sequenced in a study of technical replicates of blood from a few donors. Only in-frame clones appear in the TCRdb table, and some are missing; sequencing was by immunoSEQ multiplex PCR. The profile shows about 70,000 clones, roughly 92% of them singletons. The specimen was T cells isolated from PBMCs. Source of these receptors: a human donor in good health.

The V and J genes are TRBV30 and TRBJ1-3; possibly TRBD1 for D (5 bases). Germline loops: CDR1 GTSNPN, CDR2 SVGIG (reference sequence). CDR3 length: 13 amino acids. The germline V and J ends were trimmed by 4 bases and 0 bases, with 7 bases remaining between them. The CDR3 DNA follows: TGTGCCTGGACGGACAACTCTGGAAACACCATATATTTT. Translating it yields CAWTDNSGNTIYF. The full variable domain, rest sourced from reference TRBV30 and TRBJ1-3, is SQTIHQWPATLVQPVGSPLSLECTVEGTSNPNLYWYRQAAGRGLQLLFYSVGIGQISSEVPQNLSASRPQDRQFILSSKKLLLSDSGFYLCAWTDNSGNTIYFGEGSWLTVV.

The chain couples TRBV7-9 to TRBJ1-2; D unclear. CDR1 is SEHNR and CDR2 is FQNEAQ in the germline V gene (reference sequence). The V gene lost 3 bases and the J gene lost 8 bases, with 16 bases spanning the gap. The CDR3 runs 14 residues. CDR3: CASSFAPHHVGYTF. CDR3 bases: TGTGCCAGCAGCTTCGCGCCCCATCACGTAGGCTACACCTTC.

Regarding this clone: Its ends do not fully match the called genes, so a read error is possible. This chain connects TRBV6-5 to TRBJ2-3; D gene ambiguous. Germline CDR1 reads MNHEY; CDR2 reads SVGAGI. The CDR3 covers 14 residues. CDR3 DNA sequence: TGTGCCAGCAGTGACTCGACTAGCACAGATACGCAGTATTTT. Amino acid sequence: CASSDSTSTDTQYF.

This sequence joins TRBV2 and TRBJ2-2; 8 positions agree with TRBD1. CDR3 length: 14 amino acids. V gave up 4 bases and J gave up 6 bases; unmatched junction bases: 4. The germline CDR1 and CDR2 sequences are SNHLY and FYNNEI. CDR3 in amino acids: CASSVEQGAGELFF. The CDR3 nucleotides are TGTGCCAGCAGTGTAGAACAGGGGGCCGGGGAGCTGTTTTTT.

The rearrangement links TRBV9 to TRBJ2-1; D remains unclear. The CDR3 consists of 11 residues. Germline CDR1 is SGDLS and CDR2 is YYNGEE. Deletions cut 3 bases from V and 11 bases from J, with 9 bases between. The CDR3 DNA reads TGTGCCAGCAGCGCAAACTCGAAGCAGTTCTTC. This translates into CASSANSKQFF.

The chain couples TRBV29-1 to TRBJ2-7, with D hard to call. The CDR3 covers 11 residues. V lost 0 bases and J lost 3, with 3 bases in between. Germline V lookup: CDR1 SQVTM, CDR2 ANQGSEA. In nucleotides, the CDR3 is TGCAGCGTTGAAGACCTCTACGAGCAGTACTTC. It codes for CSVEDLYEQYF.

V usage is TRBV5-1 and J usage is TRBJ1-2; D is perhaps TRBD1 (5 bases). V was pared by 4 bases and J by 7 bases, with 17 bases between. Looked up from germline, CDR1 is SGHRS and CDR2 is YFSETQ. This CDR3 spans 14 amino acids. In DNA, the CDR3 is TGCGCCAGCAGCCACGGGACTACTAATAGTGGCTACACCTTC. Amino acid sequence: CASSHGTTNSGYTF. The full variable domain, completed using reference TRBV5-1 and TRBJ1-2, is KAGVTQTPRYLIKTRGQQVTLSCSPISGHRSVSWYQQTPGQGLQFLFEYFSETQRNKGNFPGRFSGRQFSNSRSEMNVSTLELGDSALYLCASSHGTTNSGYTFGSGTRLTVV.

This chain links TRBV29-1 with TRBJ2-7; D perhaps matches TRBD2 (5 bases). Germline-derived CDR1 and CDR2 are SQVTM and ANQGSEA. V was trimmed by 2 bases and J by 4 bases, leaving 12 bases between them. This CDR3 has 13 amino acids. The CDR3 loop is CSVELGAGYEQYF. CDR3 DNA sequence: TGCAGCGTTGAATTGGGAGCTGGGTACGAGCAGTACTTC.

The rearrangement links TRBV6-5 to TRBJ2-7; 10 bases agree with TRBD1. Germline trimming cut 4 bases from V and 2 bases from J; bases unmatched to any gene: 2. The germline gives CDR1 MNHEY, CDR2 SVGAGI. The CDR3 has 14 residues. CDR3 coding DNA: TGTGCCAGCAGTTTAGGACAGGGGGCCTACGAGCAGTACTTC. Its translation: CASSLGQGAYEQYF.

The chain has TRBV9 and TRBJ1-1; D ambiguous. Germline values: CDR1 SGDLS, CDR2 YYNGEE. The germline V and J ends were trimmed by 1 base and 3 bases, with 13 bases remaining between them. The CDR3 has 15 amino acids. The DNA for the CDR3 is TGTGCCAGCAGCGTATCAGCTAGACGGCACACTGAAGCTTTCTTT. Translation gives CASSVSARRHTEAFF.

This clone was recorded once. The chain joins TRBV7-3 to TRBJ2-1; a weak D match, TRBD2 (6 bases). Trimming stripped 5 bases from V and 5 bases from J, with 10 bases between. This CDR3 region has 13 residues. CDR1 is SGHTA, CDR2 FQGTGA, per germline. The CDR3, as DNA: TGTGCCAGCAGCCCGGGACTTCACAATGAGCAGTTCTTC. This encodes CASSPGLHNEQFF.

V usage is TRBV7-9 and J usage is TRBJ2-5, with TRBD2 identical over 8 bases. The CDR3 has 17 residues. Germline CDR1 reads SEHNR; CDR2 reads FQNEAQ (reference sequence). J gave up 1 base and V 2 bases, and 9 bases lay outside the gene matches. CDR3 in DNA: TGTGCCAGCAGCTTACCTAAAGCGGGAGTGGGCCAAGAGACCCAGTACTTC. Translating it yields CASSLPKAGVGQETQYF.

The chain uses TRBV30 and TRBJ1-5, with D perhaps TRBD1 (5 bases). V lost 3 bases to trimming and J lost 6 bases, with 12 bases between them. The germline gives CDR1 GTSNPN, CDR2 SVGIG (reference sequence). The CDR3 is made up of 13 amino acids. CDR3 loop: CAWSGQGAQPQHF. The CDR3 DNA sequence: TGTGCCTGGAGCGGACAAGGGGCTCAGCCCCAGCATTTT.

This clone was detected many times. The gene calls are TRBV5-1 and TRBJ1-1, with D unresolved. Germline CDR1 is SGHRS and CDR2 is YFSETQ. V was shortened by 4 bases and J by 4 bases, with 14 bases between the two germline ends. The CDR3 has 14 amino acids. Here the CDR3 DNA reads TGCGCCAGCAGCCCTCGGGCTGGGAGCACTGAAGCTTTCTTT. It is translated as CASSPRAGSTEAFF.

The chain uses TRBV5-6 and TRBJ1-1; possibly TRBD1 for D (5 bases). This CDR3 contains 13 residues. Between the trimmed V and J ends, which lost 2 bases and 5 bases, there was a span of 10 bases. The germline gives CDR1 SGHDT, CDR2 YYEEEE. The CDR3 sequence is CASSLGVRTEAFF. CDR3 bases: TGTGCCAGCAGCTTAGGGGTAAGGACTGAAGCTTTCTTT.

The chain has TRBV7-2 and TRBJ2-2, with 11 bases aligning to TRBD1. V lost 2 bases, J lost 7 bases, and 9 bases stayed unmatched. This CDR3 region has 17 residues. Germline CDR1 is SGHTA and CDR2 is FQGNSA. The CDR3 sequence: CASSLMGQGGAGGELFF. The CDR3 region has the DNA TGTGCCAGCAGCTTAATGGGACAGGGGGGAGCCGGCGGGGAGCTGTTTTTT.

CDR3 coding DNA: TGTGCCAGCAGCGTGAGGGACAGGGGGCTAGTGGACATTCAGTACTTC. Residues: CASSVRDRGLVDIQYF. The rearrangement links TRBV9 to TRBJ2-4; TRBD1 matches at 12 bases. Germline CDR1 SGDLS, CDR2 YYNGEE. V dropped 2 bases and J dropped 8; count of bases not matched to a gene: 8. CDR3 length equals 16 residues.

This rearrangement joins TRBV2 to TRBJ2-7; 11 positions match TRBD1. V shed 9 bases and J 3 bases; nucleotides not matched to a gene: 7. CDR1 and CDR2 from the germline V gene are SNHLY and FYNNEI. This CDR3 has 14 residues. The CDR3 loop is CASRGGTGGYEQYF. CDR3 bases: TGTGCCAGTCGAGGCGGGACAGGGGGCTACGAGCAGTACTTC.

The V call is TRBV6-6, the J call TRBJ2-7; weak D call: TRBD1 (6 bases). The CDR3 has 13 amino acids. From germline, CDR1 is MNHNY and CDR2 SVGAGI (reference sequence). V gave up 5 bases and J gave up 2 bases, with 10 bases separating them. CDR3 region: CASSNRATYEQYF. DNA for the CDR3: TGTGCCAGCAGTAACAGGGCAACCTACGAGCAGTACTTC.

The chain uses TRBV10-3 and TRBJ2-1, with unresolved D. V dropped 7 bases and J dropped 0 bases, with 7 bases sitting between them. Looked up from germline, CDR1 is ENHRY and CDR2 is SYGVKD. The CDR3 is made up of 13 amino acids. The CDR3 region has the DNA TGTGCCATCAAGTCGAGCTCCTACAATGAGCAGTTCTTC. As protein: CAIKSSSYNEQFF.

The gene calls are TRBV29-1 and TRBJ2-2; D gene uncertain. The CDR3 is made up of 13 amino acids. Germline V gene sequence: CDR1 SQVTM, CDR2 ANQGSEA. With 1 base removed from V and 4 bases from J, the gap between germline ends came to 7 bases. The CDR3 DNA reads as TGCAGCGTTGAAGCGTGGGCCACCGGGGAGCTGTTTTTT. It is translated as CSVEAWATGELFF.